The sequence of this TCR beta chain was determined in a study of CD8 T cells in ankylosing spondylitis. Study-wide points: Matched ankylosing spondylitis synovial fluid reportedly contained a significantly enriched population of disease-linked clones.

Of note for this clonotype: Its antigen is unidentified.

Trimming stripped 1 base from V and 5 bases from J, with 8 bases between. Germline CDR1 MDHEN, CDR2 SYDVKM. This CDR3 has 13 residues. The TCR beta libraries were generated through quantitative 5'-RACE incorporating molecular barcodes. TCRdb passed the 5' RACE reads through MiXCR, listing each CDR3 protein once. Counted here are approximately 100,000 distinct CDR3 sequences, under 30% occurring once; the ten biggest clones make up 10% to 15%. The chain has TRBV28 and TRBJ1-1; D possibly corresponds to TRBD1 (6 bases). The receptor was derived from a male donor with ankylosing spondylitis. The sequencing input was synovial fluid, either unsorted or a sorted T cell fraction (not recorded which). CDR3: CASSLFRGTEAFF. As DNA, the CDR3 is TGTGCCAGCAGTTTATTCAGGGGAACTGAAGCTTTCTTT.